This entry features one TCR beta chain sequence. Documented treatment: oral pan-JAK inhibitor, 5-10 mg twice daily. Reverse transcribed after extraction, RNA yielded cDNA as the sequencing template. TCRdb keeps only in-frame clones here, not all; method: immunoSEQ multiplex PCR. The table lists some 150,000 clones, roughly 86% of them singletons. The data are from a study of CD8+ T cells in alopecia areata. This CDR3 contains 16 residues. J gave up 3 bases and V 4 bases, and 8 bases lay outside the gene matches. Germline V gene data show CDR1 as MDHEN and CDR2 as SYDVKM. V gene TRBV28 combines with J gene TRBJ1-5; 8 nucleotides align to TRBD1. Sequenced material: CD8+ T cells sorted from blood, taken at week 4, from a patient treated with tofacitinib. The TCR was taken from a human donor with alopecia areata. The CDR3 region is CASSYGRTGNNQPQHF. The CDR3 nucleotides are TGTGCCAGCAGTTATGGGCGGACAGGGAACAATCAGCCCCAGCATTTT.